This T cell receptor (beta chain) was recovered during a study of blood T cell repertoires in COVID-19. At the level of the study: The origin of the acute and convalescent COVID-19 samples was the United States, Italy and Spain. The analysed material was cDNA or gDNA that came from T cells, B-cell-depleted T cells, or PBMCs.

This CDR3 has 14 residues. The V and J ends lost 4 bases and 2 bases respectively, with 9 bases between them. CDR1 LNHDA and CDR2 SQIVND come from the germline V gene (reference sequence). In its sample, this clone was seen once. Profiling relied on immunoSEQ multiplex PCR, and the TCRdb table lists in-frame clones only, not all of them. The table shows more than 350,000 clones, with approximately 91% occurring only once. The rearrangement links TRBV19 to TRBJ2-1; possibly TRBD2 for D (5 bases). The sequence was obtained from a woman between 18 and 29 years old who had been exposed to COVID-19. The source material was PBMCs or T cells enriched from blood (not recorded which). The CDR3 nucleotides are TGTGCCAGTAGTACCCGCGGGCCCTACAATGAGCAGTTCTTC. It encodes CASSTRGPYNEQFF.